This T cell receptor beta chain was observed in a study of blood T cell repertoires in COVID-19. The assay was immunoSEQ multiplex PCR, and TCRdb's table has in-frame clones only and misses some. The sample records roughly 250,000 clones, 80% to 90% being singletons. V gave up 6 bases and J gave up 1 base; unmatched junction bases: 3. In germline, CDR1 is SNHLY, CDR2 FYNNEI. This CDR3 region has 15 residues. The V and J genes are TRBV2 and TRBJ2-1, with 10 positions matching TRBD1. Sequenced sample: PBMCs or T cells enriched from blood (not recorded which). The TCR was taken from a woman aged 45-65 years who had recovered from COVID-19. CDR3 loop: CASRAGQGSYNEQFF. In DNA form, the CDR3 reads TGTGCCAGCAGGGCGGGACAGGGGTCCTACAATGAGCAGTTCTTC.